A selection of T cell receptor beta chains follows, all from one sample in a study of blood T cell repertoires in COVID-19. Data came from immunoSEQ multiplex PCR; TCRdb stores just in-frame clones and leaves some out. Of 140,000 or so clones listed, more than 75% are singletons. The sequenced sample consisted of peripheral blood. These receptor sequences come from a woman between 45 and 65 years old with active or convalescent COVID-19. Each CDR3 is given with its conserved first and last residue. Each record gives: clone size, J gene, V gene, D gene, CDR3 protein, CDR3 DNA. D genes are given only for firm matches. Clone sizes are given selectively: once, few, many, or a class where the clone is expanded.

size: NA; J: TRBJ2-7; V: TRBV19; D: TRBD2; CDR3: CASSTRVAGTSGYEQYF; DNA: TGTGCCAGTAGTACCCGAGTGGCCGGGACTAGCGGATACGAGCAGTACTTC
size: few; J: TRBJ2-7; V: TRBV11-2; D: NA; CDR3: CASSPRWSEQYF; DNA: TGTGCCAGCAGCCCCCGGTGGAGCGAGCAGTACTTC
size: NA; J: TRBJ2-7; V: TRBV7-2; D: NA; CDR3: CASSLEGGGKYEQYF; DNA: TGTGCCAGCAGCTTAGAAGGCGGAGGGAAATACGAGCAGTACTTC
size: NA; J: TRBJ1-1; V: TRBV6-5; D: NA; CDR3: CASERGGAEAFF; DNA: TGTGCCAGCGAAAGGGGGGGGGCTGAAGCTTTCTTT
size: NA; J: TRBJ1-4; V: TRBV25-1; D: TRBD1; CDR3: CASTDRAYEKLFF; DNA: TGTGCCAGCACGGACAGGGCCTATGAAAAACTGTTTTTT
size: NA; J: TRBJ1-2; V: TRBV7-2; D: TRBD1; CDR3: CASSPRTGAQYGYTF; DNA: TGTGCCAGCAGCCCCAGGACAGGGGCACAGTATGGCTACACCTTC
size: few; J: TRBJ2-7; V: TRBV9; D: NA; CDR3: CASSVDAAKTYEQYF; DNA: TGTGCCAGCAGCGTAGATGCAGCGAAGACCTACGAGCAGTACTTC
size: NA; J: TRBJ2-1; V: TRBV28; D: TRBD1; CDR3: CASSLRDRDSYNEQFF; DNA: TGTGCCAGCAGTTTGAGGGACAGGGATTCCTACAATGAGCAGTTCTTC
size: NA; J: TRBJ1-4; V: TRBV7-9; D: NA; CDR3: CASSLNGAEKLFF; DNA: TGTGCCAGCAGCTTAAACGGTGCTGAAAAACTGTTTTTT
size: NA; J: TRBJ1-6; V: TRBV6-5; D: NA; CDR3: CASSYLQGNSPLHF; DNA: TGTGCCAGCAGTTACCTACAGGGCAATTCACCCCTCCACTTT
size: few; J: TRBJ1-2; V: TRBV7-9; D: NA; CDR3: CASSFVNNYGYTF; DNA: TGTGCCAGCAGCTTCGTTAATAACTATGGCTACACCTTC
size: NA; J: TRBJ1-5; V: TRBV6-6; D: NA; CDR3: CASSWGGGNQPQHF; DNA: TGTGCCAGCTCTTGGGGGGGCGGCAATCAGCCCCAGCATTTT
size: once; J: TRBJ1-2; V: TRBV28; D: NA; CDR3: CASSSGGGIGWTF; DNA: TGTGCCAGCAGCTCTGGGGGAGGGATAGGGTGGACCTTC
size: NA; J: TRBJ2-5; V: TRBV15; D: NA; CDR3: CATSRDPGQQETQYF; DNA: TGTGCCACCAGCAGAGATCCTGGACAGCAAGAGACCCAGTACTTC
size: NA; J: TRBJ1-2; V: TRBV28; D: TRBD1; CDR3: CASSWDSPLGYTF; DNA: TGTGCCAGCAGTTGGGACAGCCCGCTCGGCTACACCTTC
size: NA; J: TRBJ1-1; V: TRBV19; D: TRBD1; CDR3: CASSILPTGSTQKGNTEAFF; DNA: TGTGCCAGTAGTATCCTTCCGACAGGGTCAACACAAAAAGGAAACACTGAAGCTTTCTTT
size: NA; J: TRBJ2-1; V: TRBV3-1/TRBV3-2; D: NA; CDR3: CASSQDLTSAYNEQFF; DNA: TGTGCCAGCAGCCAAGATCTAACCTCGGCCTACAATGAGCAGTTCTTC
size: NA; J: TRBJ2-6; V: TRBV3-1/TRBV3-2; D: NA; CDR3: CASSQGSSGANVLTF; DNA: TGTGCCAGCAGCCAAGGTAGCTCTGGGGCCAACGTCCTGACTTTC
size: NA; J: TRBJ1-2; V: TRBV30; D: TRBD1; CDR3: CAWSTTDRARGYTF; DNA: TGTGCCTGGAGTACGACGGACAGGGCGAGGGGCTACACCTTC
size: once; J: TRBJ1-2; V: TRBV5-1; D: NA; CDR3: CASSLPGNGYTF; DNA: TGCGCCAGCAGCCTACCAGGGAATGGCTACACCTTC
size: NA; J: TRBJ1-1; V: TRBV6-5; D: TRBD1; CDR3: CASRLQGAYTEAFF; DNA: TGTGCCAGCAGATTGCAGGGGGCGTACACTGAAGCTTTCTTT
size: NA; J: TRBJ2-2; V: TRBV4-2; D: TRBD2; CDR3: CASSQEFMSGSGSGELFF; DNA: TGTGCCAGCAGCCAAGAGTTCATGAGCGGGAGTGGGTCCGGGGAGCTGTTTTTT
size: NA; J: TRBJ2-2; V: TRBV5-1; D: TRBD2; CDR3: CASSLLAGGPMNTGELFF; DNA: TGCGCCAGCAGCTTGCTAGCGGGAGGGCCCATGAACACCGGGGAGCTGTTTTTT
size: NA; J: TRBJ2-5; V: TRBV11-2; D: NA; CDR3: CASSLNLYQETQYF; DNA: TGTGCCAGCAGCCTAAATCTCTACCAAGAGACCCAGTACTTC
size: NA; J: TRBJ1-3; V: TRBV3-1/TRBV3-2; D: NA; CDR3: CASSRALGAGNTIYF; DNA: TGTGCCAGCAGCAGGGCACTCGGGGCTGGAAACACCATATATTTT
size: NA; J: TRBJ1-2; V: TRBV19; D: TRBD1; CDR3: CASTAGRGPYGYTF; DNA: TGTGCCAGTACCGCGGGCAGGGGGCCCTATGGCTACACCTTC
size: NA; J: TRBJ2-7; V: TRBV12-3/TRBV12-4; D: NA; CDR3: CASSQTSYEQYF; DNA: TGTGCCAGCAGCCAAACTTCCTACGAGCAGTACTTC